This T cell receptor (beta chain) was found in a study of siplizumab effects on memory and regulatory T cells (dated by TCRdb to 2018 to 2020). General notes on the study: The study looked at the effect of siplizumab, an anti-CD2 antibody, on alloreactive T-cell subsets in allogeneic mixed lymphocyte reactions made from human PBMCs. Points the paper makes about the study in general: The suppressive function of proliferating Tregs from siplizumab cultures was not functionally confirmed. Siplizumab significantly lowered the cumulative frequency of alloreactive sequences that could be traced to unstimulated CD4+ memory T cells. Sequences below about 10^-5 frequency were poorly captured, so only a minor fraction of alloreactive clones could be mapped to unstimulated subsets. Greater diversity appeared to be present in unstimulated naive T cells than in memory T cells, and a substantial contribution to the alloresponse seemed to be made by naive cells. Of the alloreactive CD4+ clones that could be mapped, the Treg-derived share averaged approximately 69% with siplizumab compared with approximately 25% in control reactions. About 80-96% of proliferating CD4+ or CD8+ clones could not be given a naive or memory phenotype.

For CDR1 and CDR2, the germline V gene lists SGHRS and YFSETQ. From the cysteine up to the phenylalanine, the CDR3 has a length of 14 residues. The entry retains the CDR3 DNA only, 42 bases that are in frame from base 1. Trimming takes 4 bases off V and 8 bases off J; junction bases not matched to a gene: 11. About this clone: This receptor's antigen is unknown. No base qualities exist here, and no much larger clone lies one base off it.

Sorted unstimulated T cells, along with proliferating T cells recovered from mixed lymphocyte reactions, underwent TCRbeta CDR3 sequencing. Fresh whole blood from 9 to 11 HLA-typed healthy donors was used to isolate PBMCs. Unstimulated CD4+ regulatory T cells were FACS-sorted to map the origin of alloreactive clones. Library preparation was by the immunoSEQ multiplex PCR assay. Some 9.9 x 10^4 TCR templates per sample were assayed by the deep sequencing platform. Genomic DNA extracted from sorted T cells was used for TCRbeta CDR3 sequencing. Turning to the authors' computational methods: Clonal analysis of TCRbeta CDR3 data was done in the R programming language. Unstimulated samples were compared with post-reaction CFSE-low samples to define alloreactive CD4+ and CD8+ clones. Alloreactive CD4+ clones were assigned to regulatory or non-regulatory origin by matching sequences to sorted unstimulated Treg and non-Treg repertoires. TCRdb took over this immuneACCESS table, retaining in-frame rearrangements with V and J assigned. Such tables are incomplete; in checked studies, under half of the missing clones stem from an unresolved V gene, and the remainder is unexplained. V, J and clone size are taken as reported in that table, and D and trimming were inferred from the DNA itself. The sample table holds over 100,000 clones, of which about 92% were seen once. Of the sample, about 0.7% is held by the ten largest clones.

This receptor chain uses TRBV5-1 and TRBJ1-1, with 7 junctional bases fitting TRBD1. Material for sequencing was Tregs sorted from blood. The sequence came from a human donor in good health. The nucleotide sequence reads as follows: TGCGCCAGCAGCACCGTGACGGGACAGACCGAAGCTTTCTTT. Translated, this gives CASSTVTGQTEAFF.